One and the same sample provided the 10 T cell receptor beta chains below, sequenced in a study of blood T cells in healthy people across ages. With a J-beta primer mix and a sample-barcoded 5' primer, a second PCR ran roughly 6 to 11 cycles. MiXCR, run by TCRdb on the 5' RACE reads, gives a single entry per CDR3 protein. The sample holds about 1.8 million distinct CDR3 sequences, around half seen once. Sequences were obtained from blood. These receptors came from a woman aged 40 to 49 in good health.

The V gene is TRBV29-1, the J gene TRBJ2-2; D is uncertain. Germline V lookup: CDR1 SQVTM, CDR2 ANQGSEA. V lost 6 bases to trimming and J lost 3 bases, with 5 bases between them. This CDR3 is 11 amino acids long. In DNA form, the CDR3 reads TGCAGCGTCGGACACACCGGGGAGCTGTTTTTT. Amino acids: CSVGHTGELFF.

CDR3 protein: CATSDNTGYRGYGYTF. CDR3 DNA sequence: TGTGCCACCAGTGACAATACAGGGTACCGGGGCTATGGCTACACCTTC. The chain links TRBV24-1 to TRBJ1-2, with D perhaps matching TRBD1 (6 bases). The CDR3 runs to 16 residues. Trimming stripped 4 bases from V and 4 bases from J, with 18 bases between. Germline CDR1 and CDR2: KGHDR and SFDVKD.

The J gene is TRBJ2-5, the V gene TRBV27, with 12 bases fitting TRBD2. Trimming took 5 bases from V and 5 from J; bases not matched to a gene: 12. The CDR3 is 17 residues long. CDR1 and CDR2 (germline): MNHEY, SMNVEV (reference sequence). The CDR3 loop is CASSPDLAGGQVETQYF. The CDR3 region has the DNA TGTGCCAGCAGTCCGGATCTAGCGGGGGGGCAGGTTGAGACCCAGTACTTC.

This clonotype was seen a handful of times. The chain joins TRBV27 to TRBJ1-6, with D unclear. Trimming took off 2 bases at V and 9 bases at J, with 14 bases between the two ends. CDR3 length: 15 amino acids. From germline, CDR1 is MNHEY and CDR2 SMNVEV (reference sequence). Here the CDR3 DNA reads TGTGCCAGCAGTTTAGTCAGCCTCAATAGTTCACCCCTCCACTTT. It specifies CASSLVSLNSSPLHF.

This clonotype was seen only a few times. The rearrangement links TRBV7-2 to TRBJ2-7, with TRBD2 as a possible D gene (5 bases). This CDR3 has 16 amino acids. Germline assignment: CDR1 SGHTA and CDR2 FQGNSA. V lost 6 bases and J lost 1, with 19 bases in between. The CDR3 nucleotides are TGTGCCAGCAGATTCCCCGGGGAGCTTAATTCCTACGAGCAGTACTTC. Encoded protein: CASRFPGELNSYEQYF.

The chain is built from TRBV28 and TRBJ2-7; a possible D gene is TRBD2 (5 bases). Between the trimmed V and J ends, which lost 8 bases and 3 bases, there was a span of 17 bases. This CDR3 is built from 14 residues. Germline V gene sequence: CDR1 MDHEN, CDR2 SYDVKM. CDR3 coding DNA: TGTGCCAGCTGTGAGTCGGGGTCTAACTACGAGCAGTACTTC. Amino acid sequence: CASCESGSNYEQYF.

This chain uses TRBV7-2 with TRBJ1-5; D may be TRBD1 (6 bases). The CDR3 runs to 15 residues. Germline CDR1 reads SGHTA; CDR2 reads FQGNSA. The V gene lost 4 bases and the J gene lost 4 bases, with 14 bases spanning the gap. Here the CDR3 reads CASSSQGSVNQPQHF. CDR3 sequence (DNA): TGTGCCAGCAGCTCACAGGGAAGTGTGAATCAGCCCCAGCATTTT.

The chain combines TRBV20-1 with TRBJ2-4; 10 bases are shared with TRBD2. The end of the DNA is better explained by TRBJ2-7, so the J call may be wrong. Germline V gives CDR1 DFQATT, CDR2 SNEGSKA (reference sequence). The CDR3 is 15 amino acids. The DNA of the CDR3 is TGCAGTGCTCCAGACCAGCGGGGGGGATCGGACGAGCAGTACTTC. Translating it yields CSAPDQRGGSDEQYF.

The table lists this clonotype with a few counts. This chain connects TRBV11-2 to TRBJ2-7; D is unclear. This CDR3 has 14 amino acids. Germline V lookup: CDR1 SGHAT, CDR2 FQNNGV. V lost 3 bases to trimming and J lost 2 bases, with 11 bases between them. DNA of the CDR3: TGTGCCAGCAGCTTTATCCGGCAGACCTACGAGCAGTACTTC. It encodes CASSFIRQTYEQYF.

This clonotype was counted between two and nine times. V and J are TRBV9 and TRBJ1-2, with D maybe TRBD1 (5 bases). Trimming removed 4 bases from V and 13 bases from J, with 17 bases in between. This CDR3 is built from 12 residues. Germline V gene data show CDR1 as SGDLS and CDR2 as YYNGEE. The CDR3 reads CASSPQGRVITF. CDR3 nucleotide sequence: TGTGCCAGCAGCCCCCAGGGCAGGGTGATCACCTTC.